This is a list of T cell receptor beta chains from one sample in a study of OX40 agonist ivuxolimab in advanced cancers. Data came from immunoSEQ multiplex PCR; TCRdb stores just in-frame clones and leaves some out. In the table there are roughly 91,000 clones, roughly 90% of which are singletons. Sequences were derived from CD4+ or CD8+ T cells sorted from blood, sampled in a trial of the OX40 agonist ivuxolimab. The receptor set was obtained from an adult with an advanced solid tumor such as melanoma, head and neck, liver or kidney cancer. The CDR3 runs from the conserved cysteine through the conserved F or W. D genes are given only for firm matches. Clone size is shown for a subset of rows, as once, few, many or a class of expanded clone.

TRBD2,-,TRBJ2-5,TRBV6-5,CASSFGLAGGQETQYF,TGTGCCAGCAGTTTCGGACTAGCGGGGGGGCAAGAGACCCAGTACTTC
-,-,TRBJ2-5,TRBV14,CASSRGIQETQYF,TGTGCCAGCAGTCGAGGGATACAAGAGACCCAGTACTTC
-,-,TRBJ2-1,TRBV5-1,CASSLAYEQFF,TGCGCCAGCAGCTTGGCCTATGAGCAGTTCTTC
TRBD2,-,TRBJ2-1,TRBV5-1,CASSATLLAGGAHEQFF,TGCGCCAGCAGCGCTACCCTCCTAGCGGGGGGCGCCCATGAGCAGTTCTTC
TRBD1,few,TRBJ1-1,TRBV19,CAGSQGVDTEAFF,TGTGCCGGCTCTCAGGGGGTCGACACTGAAGCTTTCTTT
-,-,TRBJ1-3,TRBV10-2,CASSESRGTGNTIYF,TGCGCCAGCAGTGAGTCGAGGGGGACCGGAAACACCATATATTTT
-,-,TRBJ1-2,TRBV18,CASSPGGNYGYTF,TGTGCCAGCTCACCGGGGGGGAACTATGGCTACACCTTC
-,-,TRBJ2-1,TRBV9,CASSLINNEQFF,TGTGCCAGCAGCCTAATAAACAATGAGCAGTTCTTC
TRBD1,-,TRBJ2-3,TRBV30,CAWRGDRGGSDTQYF,TGTGCCTGGAGGGGGGACAGGGGCGGTTCAGATACGCAGTATTTT
TRBD1,once,TRBJ1-6,TRBV28,CASSRDREDSPLHF,TGTGCCAGCAGTCGGGACAGGGAAGATTCACCCCTCCACTTT
-,-,TRBJ2-1,TRBV28,CASSLASSYNEQFF,TGTGCCAGCAGTTTAGCGTCCTCCTACAATGAGCAGTTCTTC
-,once,TRBJ1-2,TRBV7-9,CASSPTLDSRFLMYTF,TGTGCCAGCAGCCCCACCTTGGACAGTAGATTTTTAATGTACACCTTC
TRBD2,few,TRBJ2-3,TRBV2,CASSDTTGLAGGLALSTDTQYF,TGTGCCAGCAGTGATACGACAGGACTAGCGGGGGGCCTCGCACTCAGCACAGATACGCAGTATTTT
TRBD2,-,TRBJ2-1,TRBV7-8,CASSRIRDYKFF,TGTGCCAGCAGCCGTATCCGGGACTACAAGTTCTTC
-,-,TRBJ1-3,TRBV2,CASRAGFSGNTIYF,TGTGCCAGCAGGGCGGGATTCTCTGGAAACACCATATATTTT
-,-,TRBJ1-4,TRBV29-1,CSGLRNEKLFF,TGCAGCGGGTTACGTAATGAAAAACTGTTTTTT
-,-,TRBJ2-1,TRBV11-2,CASSSPWPSNEQFF,TGTGCCAGCAGCTCCCCCTGGCCCTCCAATGAGCAGTTCTTC
TRBD1,-,TRBJ2-7,TRBV7-2,CASSLNPGQKGEQYF,TGTGCCAGCAGCTTAAACCCGGGACAGAAGGGCGAGCAGTACTTC
TRBD2,-,TRBJ2-1,TRBV5-4,CASSLDGGGYNEQFF,TGTGCCAGCAGCTTGGATGGCGGGGGGTACAATGAGCAGTTCTTC
-,-,TRBJ2-7,TRBV7-9,CASSQFGRREQYF,TGTGCCAGCAGCCAATTCGGTAGGAGAGAGCAGTACTTC
-,-,TRBJ2-7,TRBV6-6,CASTQSHEQYF,TGTGCCAGCACCCAATCGCACGAGCAGTACTTC
TRBD2,-,TRBJ2-3,TRBV7-2,CASSGAGGRTDTQYF,TGTGCCAGCAGCGGGGCGGGGGGGCGCACAGATACGCAGTATTTT
TRBD2,once,TRBJ2-5,TRBV7-9,CASTTSGGRETQYF,TGTGCCAGCACTACTAGCGGGGGGAGGGAGACCCAGTACTTC
-,-,TRBJ2-7,TRBV9,CASSPGASGSYEQYF,TGTGCCAGCAGCCCAGGGGCTAGCGGCTCCTACGAGCAGTACTTC
-,-,TRBJ2-1,TRBV13,CASSRRDSSPEQFF,TGTGCCAGCAGCCGAAGGGACTCCAGTCCTGAGCAGTTCTTC
-,once,TRBJ1-6,TRBV23-1,CASSHPLTLGISPRDNSPLHF,TGCGCCAGCAGTCACCCCCTGACATTGGGGATCTCCCCTCGTGATAATTCACCCCTCCACTTT
-,-,TRBJ1-5,TRBV5-1,CASSLSGSLDQPQHF,TGCGCCAGCAGCTTGAGTGGGAGTCTGGATCAGCCCCAGCATTTT
-,-,TRBJ2-7,TRBV2,CASSAESAGAEQYF,TGTGCCAGCAGCGCCGAGAGCGCGGGGGCCGAGCAGTACTTC
-,-,TRBJ1-3,TRBV2,CASSGGLRGNTIYF,TGTGCCAGCAGTGGGGGCTTACGGGGAAACACCATATATTTT
-,-,TRBJ2-1,TRBV7-8,CASSPTNPGLSRRNEQFF,TGTGCCAGCAGCCCAACAAACCCCGGACTCTCGCGCCGCAATGAGCAGTTCTTC
TRBD1,few,TRBJ2-4,TRBV19,CASSIRPGTGIGTKNIQYF,TGTGCCAGTAGTATCCGTCCCGGGACAGGGATCGGGACCAAAAACATTCAGTACTTC
TRBD1,-,TRBJ2-3,TRBV6-1,CASSGGQITDTQYF,TGTGCCAGCAGTGGGGGACAGATAACAGATACGCAGTATTTT
-,-,TRBJ1-1,TRBV19,CASTYKVGEAFF,TGTGCCAGTACTTATAAGGTGGGAGAAGCTTTCTTT
-,-,TRBJ2-4,TRBV5-8,CASSLEGSGKNIQYF,TGTGCCAGCAGCTTGGAGGGCAGCGGCAAAAACATTCAGTACTTC
-,-,TRBJ1-2,TRBV15,CATSRDLEGLSDYGYTF,TGTGCCACCAGCAGAGATCTGGAAGGGCTCAGTGACTATGGCTACACCTTC
-,-,TRBJ2-7,TRBV6-1,CASSEYSYEQYF,TGTGCCAGCTCTGAATACTCCTACGAGCAGTACTTC
TRBD1,-,TRBJ2-5,TRBV19,CASSGTGGTQETQYF,TGTGCCAGTAGCGGGACAGGGGGAACCCAAGAGACCCAGTACTTC
TRBD2,-,TRBJ2-1,TRBV29-1,CSILTGTSGYNEQFF,TGCAGCATACTTACCGGGACTAGCGGATACAATGAGCAGTTCTTC
-,few,TRBJ1-3,TRBV30,CAWSRQGGNTIYF,TGTGCCTGGAGTAGGCAGGGAGGAAACACCATATATTTT
-,few,TRBJ1-6,TRBV5-1,CASSLGQGHSPLHF,TGCGCCAGCAGCTTGGGGCAGGGACATTCACCCCTCCACTTT
TRBD1,-,TRBJ1-3,TRBV10-3,CAITSGTERRNTIYF,TGTGCCATCACATCCGGGACAGAACGTCGAAACACCATATATTTT
-,-,TRBJ1-1,TRBV5-1,CASSLEGHVNTEAFF,TGCGCCAGCAGCTTGGAGGGACACGTGAACACTGAAGCTTTCTTT
TRBD2,few,TRBJ2-7,TRBV7-2,CASSFGFGGAEQYF,TGTGCCAGCAGCTTTGGATTCGGGGGGGCCGAGCAGTACTTC
-,-,TRBJ1-1,TRBV19,CASSEANTEAFF,TGTGCCAGTAGTGAAGCTAACACTGAAGCTTTCTTT
-,-,TRBJ1-1,TRBV6-5,CASSGGSRGTEAFF,TGTGCCAGCAGCGGGGGCAGTAGGGGTACTGAAGCTTTCTTT
-,-,TRBJ1-5,TRBV2,CASSDLGSNQPQHF,TGTGCCAGCAGTGATCTCGGTAGCAATCAGCCCCAGCATTTT
TRBD1,-,TRBJ2-5,TRBV30,CAWTRGLRETQYF,TGTGCCTGGACGAGGGGGCTGAGGGAGACCCAGTACTTC
-,-,TRBJ1-2,TRBV29-1,CSGVGQGTYGYTF,TGCAGCGGGGTGGGGCAGGGGACCTATGGCTACACCTTC
-,once,TRBJ2-3,TRBV29-1,CSVRSDPTDTQYF,TGCAGCGTTCGAAGCGATCCCACAGATACGCAGTATTTT
-,-,TRBJ1-6,TRBV28,CASSVLLNSPLHF,TGTGCCAGCAGTGTCCTACTTAATTCACCCCTCCACTTT
-,-,TRBJ1-1,TRBV6-5,CASSYSSLNTEAFF,TGTGCCAGCAGTTACTCGAGCCTGAACACTGAAGCTTTCTTT
-,-,TRBJ2-7,TRBV4-1,CASSPSTSYEQYF,TGCGCCAGCAGCCCCAGCACCTCCTACGAGCAGTACTTC
-,-,TRBJ2-2,TRBV27,CASVGAANTGELFF,TGTGCCAGTGTCGGGGCAGCCAACACCGGGGAGCTGTTTTTT
-,-,TRBJ2-2,TRBV7-9,CASSPNTGELFF,TGTGCCAGCAGCCCGAACACCGGGGAGCTGTTTTTT
TRBD2,-,TRBJ2-3,TRBV7-2,CASSGTSGGSTDTQYF,TGTGCCAGCAGCGGGACTAGCGGGGGGAGCACAGATACGCAGTATTTT
-,-,TRBJ1-1,TRBV7-8,CASRGLQGGTEAFF,TGTGCCAGCAGAGGTCTACAGGGAGGGACTGAAGCTTTCTTT
-,few,TRBJ1-2,TRBV5-6,CASSWSGDYGYTF,TGTGCCAGCAGCTGGTCGGGTGACTATGGCTACACCTTC